This T cell receptor (beta chain) was recovered during a study of blood T cell repertoires in COVID-19 (TCRdb year 2020). About the study as a whole: Samples from collaborators originated in the United States, Italy and Spain and spanned both the acute and convalescent phases of COVID-19. A freely available public database, intended as a resource for researchers studying the immune response to SARS-CoV-2, is where the repertoires were released. The samples were drawn from the first 160 participants of the ongoing ImmuneRACE study and from 1,254 subjects provided by 6 global collaborators. The material from the prospective study consisted of cDNA or gDNA derived from T cells, B-cell-depleted T cells, or PBMCs. Sample metadata almost always included a de-identified subject ID, COVID-19 status, age in years and sex. HLA class I and class II types, where available, came from metadata supplied by the sample provider rather than from assay-based typing. Subjects who had been exposed to COVID-19, were actively infected with it, or had recovered from it provided the deeply sampled blood TCRbeta repertoires that made up the dataset.

TCRbeta CDR3 regions were amplified from genomic DNA by means of the immunoSEQ Assay, a bias-controlled multiplex PCR. As for the authors' bioinformatics: Within the assay, amplification of reference gene primers was used to estimate how many nucleated cells each sample contained. Sequence reads were collapsed and filtered to measure the absolute abundance of every unique TCRbeta CDR3 rearrangement. For each sample, productive Simpson clonality was calculated as the square root of Simpson's diversity index across productive rearrangements. TCRdb re-hosts the immuneACCESS table, in-frame sequences only. Its copies lack some clones; in the studies checked, an unresolved V gene accounts for under half of them, and the cause for the rest is not known. V and J calls and clone size are copied from that table; D and trimming were computed from the DNA. The sample yields 200,000 to 250,000 clones; around 84% were counted once. Jointly, the top ten make up around 1% of the sample.

The V and J ends are trimmed by 1 base and 3 bases, leaving 15 bases between them. The CDR3 sequence holds 16 residues, the cysteine and phenylalanine included. Just CDR3 DNA is preserved here, 48 bases in frame from base 1. According to the germline V gene, CDR1 reads SGHRS and CDR2 reads YFSETQ. What the research found in general, with its limitations: How much clinical and demographic metadata was included differed by source and by participant, and the metadata was provided uncurated.

On this clone: What antigen it recognizes has not been identified. The record has no base qualities; no much larger clone is one base away.

Each collaborating institution followed its own protocols to collect whole blood in K2EDTA tubes. Collaborator samples were shipped for TCRbeta analysis as frozen whole blood, isolated PBMCs, or DNA extracted from either sample type. The sequence came from a man aged 35 to 55 with acute or convalescent COVID-19. The V gene is TRBV5-1 and the J gene is TRBJ2-3; TRBD1 might be the D gene, on 5 matching bases. Sequenced sample: peripheral blood. The CDR3 here reads CASSLQGLVVTDTQYF. The sequence in DNA is TGCGCCAGCAGCTTGCAGGGATTAGTGGTAACAGATACGCAGTATTTT.